This TCR beta chain was captured by sequencing in a study of vaccination and CD4 T cells after COVID-19 (dated by TCRdb to between 2021 and 2024). Looking at the study overall: Every convalescent patient had a positive nasal swab PCR test for SARS-CoV-2, with mild disease in several patients and severe disease in one. The convalescent cohort included six males and four females, with two Hispanic individuals, seven Caucasians, two Asians and one multiracial person. Two doses of either the Pfizer-BioNTech BNT162b2 vaccine (n=8) or the Moderna mRNA-1273 vaccine (n=2) were administered to participants. Post-COVID blood samples from convalescent patients were collected a median of approximately 93 days after diagnosis, with a range of roughly 30 to 170 days. The time from the second vaccine dose to post-vaccine blood sampling had a median of approximately 72 days and ranged from roughly 12 to 241 days. Culture stimuli were overlapping spike peptide pools from SARS-CoV-2 and from the common cold coronaviruses HCoV-NL63, HCoV-OC43 and HCoV-229E. In control cultures, a CEFX viral epitope pool was used as positive control, an HIV-1 Nef peptide pool was used as negative control, or no peptide was added. The spike-specific CD4+ TCR repertoire was compared before and after mRNA vaccination in under 11 COVID-19 convalescent patients and a handful of infection-naive healthy vaccine recipients.

The treatment or condition label here, explained by the study, means: approximately nine-day PBMC culture with coronavirus spike peptide pools or control peptides (ViraFEST assay). The ViraFEST assay, used in the study, expanded antigen-specific T cells with peptide pools and then identified the expanded clonotypes through TCR sequencing. The convalescent patients' positive SARS-CoV-2 PCR tests were from March to December 2020, which was before the Alpha, Beta and Delta variants emerged in the United States. Each well held 1.5 million to 2.5 million PBMCs cultured with roughly 10 ug/ml peptide pools in IMDM containing roughly 5% human AB serum and approximately 10 IU/ml IL-2. Half of the culture medium was replaced with fresh IL-2-containing medium on days 3 and 7. CD4+ T cells were isolated after roughly 10 days of culture through negative selection using the EasySep CD4+ T cell isolation kit. Ficoll-Paque Plus gradient centrifugation was used to isolate PBMCs from whole blood, and the isolated PBMCs were then either used fresh or cryopreserved at -140C. Triplicate wells were generally used for each culture condition.

This clonotype showed up just a few times. The antigen it binds to is not known. No base qualities exist here, and no much larger clone lies one base off it. What the authors observed across the whole study: An increase in the median number of SARS-CoV-2-reactive clonotypes from 20 to 25 after infection to about 39 after vaccination was observed, but the change was not found to be significant. Among convalescent patients, a median around 89% of the SARS-CoV-2-reactive clones seen after vaccination appeared only after vaccination, which suggests priming specific to the vaccine. The number of convalescent patients in the study was relatively small, and the study did not examine early timepoints following natural infection. Of the vaccine-specific clones in convalescent patients, 304 of 307, or nearly all, reacted only to SARS-CoV-2 spike and did not cross-react with common cold coronaviruses.

The protocol used for the library was PCR. DNA from cultured CD4+ T cells was subjected to TCR sequencing with the Oncomine TCR Beta short-read assay at the Johns Hopkins FTIC core. The QIAamp micro DNA kit was used to extract genomic DNA from the cultured CD4+ T cells. Oncomine TCR Beta libraries from cultured CD4+ T cells were pooled with unique dual indexes and sequenced on an Illumina iSeq 100. The source study handled its data this way. Non-productive sequences were removed, and CDR3s not starting with C, not ending with F or W, or shorter than 7 amino acids were discarded. The MANAFEST web application was used to identify antigen-specific clonotypes by comparing peptide-stimulated wells against reference wells and other culture wells. Positive clones required FDR below 0.05, an odds ratio above 5, and productive frequency above 0.1% in at least two of three replicate wells. A clonotype was classed as cross-reactive if the clonotype showed significant expansion both in SARS-CoV-2 spike wells and in at least one common cold coronavirus spike condition. Levenshtein distances (stringdist) and unrooted phylogenetic trees (ape) in R version 3.6.1 were used to assess CDR3 homology. Using fastp trimming at Q25 and MiXCR clonotype assembly, TCRdb reanalyzed the public sequencing data and kept in-frame beta chains. Identical CDR3 proteins give one entry, which carries the most common genes and DNA. These V and J calls derive from TCRdb rather than the authors' analysis. In all, the sample holds about 20,000 distinct CDR3 sequences, and roughly 51% of those were seen once. Around 7.4% of the sample goes to the ten largest clones.

Sequencing input: CD4+ T cells from blood, cultured in vitro. The clonotype originates from a human donor who had recovered from COVID-19.

The CDR3 in this case is CASSLGLRPNYGYTF. The sequenced DNA is TGTGCCAGCAGCCTAGGGCTAAGACCAAACTATGGCTACACCTTC. The chain couples TRBV28 to TRBJ1-2; the D segment cannot be called with confidence. CDR1 and CDR2 are drawn from the germline V gene: MDHEN, SYDVKM. The CDR3 runs 15 residues from the cysteine to the phenylalanine. CDR3 DNA only is kept here, 45 bases in frame from base 1. V loses 6 bases, J loses 2 bases, and the germline ends lie 16 bases apart.